The 24 T cell receptor beta chains given below trace back to one sample, sequenced in a study of blood T cell repertoires in COVID-19. Repertoires were generated with immunoSEQ multiplex PCR, while TCRdb's copy carries only in-frame clones and drops some. Of just under 80,000 clones in the sample, less than 85% were seen once. The sequencing input was peripheral blood. The receptors were sampled from a woman in her 70s with acute or convalescent COVID-19.

The chain uses TRBV19 and TRBJ1-1; D possibly corresponds to TRBD1 (5 bases). V shed 5 bases and J shed 0 bases, with 22 bases lying between them. CDR1 is LNHDA and CDR2 is SQIVND in the germline V gene (reference sequence). This CDR3 spans 18 amino acids. The CDR3 sequence is CASSSETTKTVMNTEAFF. The CDR3 nucleotides are TGTGCCAGTAGTTCGGAGACCACAAAGACAGTCATGAACACTGAAGCTTTCTTT.

This rearrangement joins TRBV10-3 to TRBJ2-1; D not resolved. CDR3 size: 13 residues. The ends were cut back, 3 bases at V and 1 base at J, with 4 bases in the middle. CDR1 is ENHRY and CDR2 is SYGVKD in the germline V gene. CDR3: CAISDASYNEQFF. The DNA for the CDR3 is TGTGCCATCAGTGACGCGTCCTACAATGAGCAGTTCTTC.

This clone is a singleton in its sample. This chain joins TRBV4-3 and TRBJ1-2; no reliable D call. The germline V and J ends were trimmed by 1 base and 3 bases, with 15 bases remaining between them. The length of the CDR3 is 16 residues. Germline V gene sequence: CDR1 LGHNA, CDR2 YSLEER. In DNA form, the CDR3 reads TGCGCCAGCAGCCAAGCCTCCTCGGGGAGGTACTATGGCTACACCTTC. Protein sequence: CASSQASSGRYYGYTF.

This chain uses TRBV19 with TRBJ2-1; possible D gene TRBD1, 6 bases. Trimming removed 7 bases from V and 1 base from J, with 17 bases in between. Germline lookup yields CDR1 LNHDA and CDR2 SQIVND (reference sequence). The CDR3 has 16 residues. CDR3 nucleotide sequence: TGTGCCAGTAACCAGCCAGGGGAATGGTCCTACAATGAGCAGTTCTTC. Amino acids: CASNQPGEWSYNEQFF.

This chain joins TRBV7-3 and TRBJ2-2, with 8 bases identical to TRBD2. The CDR3 has 15 residues. J lost 1 base, V lost 5 bases, and 3 bases had no gene match. Germline V gives CDR1 SGHTA, CDR2 FQGTGA. In DNA form, the CDR3 reads TGTGCCAGCAGCCCCAGCGGGGGGAACACCGGGGAGCTGTTTTTT. This sequence encodes CASSPSGGNTGELFF.

The rearrangement links TRBV27 to TRBJ2-7, with 10 bases matching TRBD1. In germline, CDR1 is MNHEY, CDR2 SMNVEV (reference sequence). V lost 6 bases and J lost 6; bases outside the gene matches: 5. CDR3 size: 13 residues. CDR3 loop: CASRPDRGREQYF. CDR3 nucleotides: TGTGCCAGCAGGCCCGACAGGGGGCGCGAGCAGTACTTC.

The chain carries TRBV9 and TRBJ2-1, with a weak D call TRBD1 (6 bases). CDR3 length: 17 amino acids. Deletions cut 0 bases from V and 0 bases from J, with 13 bases between. Germline-derived CDR1 and CDR2 are SGDLS and YYNGEE. The chain's CDR3 is CASSVGSTGLSYNEQFF. CDR3 sequence (DNA): TGTGCCAGCAGCGTAGGATCTACAGGGCTCTCCTACAATGAGCAGTTCTTC.

The chain has TRBV2 and TRBJ1-1; D gene unclear. The CDR3 contains 14 residues. Trimming removed 4 bases from V and 0 bases from J, with 9 bases in between. Germline CDR1 and CDR2: SNHLY and FYNNEI. The CDR3 DNA sequence: TGTGCCAGCAGTGCCCAGTACATGAACACTGAAGCTTTCTTT. It is translated as CASSAQYMNTEAFF.

The CDR3 is CASSQGQGREDEKLFF. The CDR3 nucleotides read TGTGCCAGCAGCCAAGGACAGGGGCGAGAAGATGAAAAACTGTTTTTT. The V call is TRBV4-2, the J call TRBJ1-4; 8 nucleotides line up with TRBD1. J lost 6 bases, V lost 1 base, and 7 bases had no gene match. The CDR3 covers 16 residues. Germline CDR1 is LGHNA and CDR2 is YNFKEQ.

This clone was seen once. The V gene is TRBV6-2 or TRBV6-3, the J gene TRBJ1-1, with a weak D call TRBD1 (6 bases). The CDR3 runs to 14 residues. The germline V and J ends were trimmed by 7 bases and 6 bases, with 18 bases remaining between them. Germline loops: CDR1 MNHEY, CDR2 SVGEGT. The CDR3 DNA reads TGTGCCAGCAACCCAACAGGGTTATGGCCTGAAGCTTTCTTT. Its translation: CASNPTGLWPEAFF.

This clone showed up just a few times. This chain joins TRBV7-9 and TRBJ1-4; 8 nucleotides line up with TRBD1. Germline CDR1 reads SEHNR; CDR2 reads FQNEAQ (reference sequence). Unmatched junction bases numbered 0, after V lost 4 bases and J lost 5 bases. The CDR3 covers 13 residues. This CDR3 is CASSWDRNEKLFF. The CDR3 DNA reads as TGTGCCAGCAGCTGGGACAGGAATGAAAAACTGTTTTTT.

This clone was recorded a few times. The V and J genes are TRBV7-9 and TRBJ1-1, with unresolved D. This CDR3 has 12 residues. Trimming stripped 11 bases from V and 4 bases from J, with 14 bases between. Germline V gene sequence: CDR1 SEHNR, CDR2 FQNEAQ (reference sequence). The CDR3 coding sequence is TGTGCCCAGGCCTTTGGAGGCACTGAAGCTTTCTTT. Translated: CAQAFGGTEAFF.

The genes are TRBV23-1 and TRBJ1-5; TRBD1 matches at 9 bases. TRBV23-1 is classed as an ORF, of uncertain function. The V and J ends lost 1 base and 0 bases, in that order; junction bases with no gene match: 4. This CDR3 has 17 residues. The CDR3 sequence: CASSQCWDRVSNQPQHF. CDR3 coding DNA: TGCGCCAGCAGTCAATGCTGGGACAGGGTTAGCAATCAGCCCCAGCATTTT.

This clone was counted between two and nine times. The gene calls are TRBV6-5 and TRBJ1-1; D gene unclear. The CDR3 loop spans 13 amino acids. Trimming removed 3 bases at V and 5 bases at J, with 10 bases between. Germline V gene data show CDR1 as MNHEY and CDR2 as SVGAGI. The chain's CDR3 is CASSYVSFTEAFF. CDR3 nucleotides: TGTGCCAGCAGTTATGTTTCCTTTACTGAAGCTTTCTTT.

This clone was seen more than once but under ten times. The chain uses TRBV7-3 and TRBJ2-1; D remains ambiguous. The germline CDR1 and CDR2 sequences are SGHTA and FQGTGA. The CDR3 runs 13 residues. Between the trimmed V and J ends, which lost 5 bases and 8 bases, there was a span of 13 bases. CDR3 residues: CASSRELLDEQFF. The CDR3 DNA reads as TGTGCCAGCAGCCGCGAGCTTTTGGATGAGCAGTTCTTC. The variable domain in full, with the rest retrieved from reference TRBV7-3 and TRBJ2-1, is GAGVSQTPSNKVTEKGKYVELRCDPISGHTALYWYRQSLGQGPEFLIYFQGTGAADDSGLPNDRFFAVRPEGSVSTLKIQRTERGDSAVYLCASSRELLDEQFFGPGTRLTVL.

Only one count was recorded for this clone. The chain employs TRBV19 and TRBJ2-1, with a tentative D call TRBD2 (5 bases). V lost 1 base and J lost 4, with 14 bases in between. The germline gives CDR1 LNHDA, CDR2 SQIVND (reference sequence). The CDR3 covers 16 residues. CDR3 amino acids: CASSIALASRYNEQFF. As DNA, the CDR3 is TGTGCCAGTAGTATAGCCCTGGCTAGCCGATACAATGAGCAGTTCTTC.

The sample holds one count of this clone. This chain links TRBV5-4 with TRBJ2-1, with 8 bases matching TRBD2. This CDR3 has 14 amino acids. V lost 0 bases, J lost 8 bases, and 4 bases stayed unmatched. The germline CDR1 and CDR2 sequences are SGHNT and YYREEE (reference sequence). The CDR3 sequence: CASSLEAGADEQFF. The DNA of the CDR3 is TGTGCCAGCAGCTTGGAAGCGGGGGCGGATGAGCAGTTCTTC.

The gene calls are TRBV14 and TRBJ1-1; D is uncertain. CDR1 is SGHDN and CDR2 is FVKESK in the germline V gene. With 3 bases removed from V and 9 bases from J, the gap between germline ends came to 14 bases. CDR3 length: 13 residues. The CDR3 loop is CASSHDHRMKAFF. The CDR3 DNA sequence: TGTGCCAGCAGCCATGATCATAGAATGAAAGCTTTCTTT.

The chain uses TRBV24-1 and TRBJ1-5; perhaps TRBD1 as D (5 bases). Germline assignment: CDR1 KGHDR and CDR2 SFDVKD. V lost 8 bases and J 7 bases, leaving 14 bases between the germline ends. The CDR3 is made up of 13 amino acids. The CDR3 here is CATTSGQGQPQHF. The DNA of the CDR3 is TGTGCCACCACCTCTGGCCAGGGACAGCCCCAGCATTTT.

This clone was found once. The V and J genes are TRBV4-1 and TRBJ2-2, with D possibly being TRBD2 (5 bases). Between the trimmed V and J ends, which lost 1 base and 3 bases, there was a span of 9 bases. The CDR3 extends over 15 amino acids. Looked up from germline, CDR1 is MGHRA and CDR2 is YSYEKL. Here the CDR3 reads CASSQGAAHTGELFF. CDR3 bases: TGCGCCAGCAGCCAAGGAGCGGCTCACACCGGGGAGCTGTTTTTT.

The chain links TRBV5-1 to TRBJ2-7; 11 bases align to TRBD2. The CDR3 covers 18 residues. V was pared by 4 bases and J by 5 bases, with 17 bases of the junction left unmatched. Germline V CDR1 and CDR2: SGHRS, YFSETQ. CDR3 residues: CASSLAPSGGPPQNEQYF. DNA for the CDR3: TGCGCCAGCAGCCTAGCCCCTAGCGGGGGGCCCCCTCAAAACGAGCAGTACTTC.

About this clone itself: A read error may produce the germline difference seen at one junction end. The chain is built from TRBV29-1 and TRBJ1-2; D gene unclear. The germline gives CDR1 SQVTM, CDR2 ANQGSEA. The CDR3 totals 12 residues. CDR3 region: CSVEGRQRDYTF. The CDR3 bases are TGCAGCGTCGAAGGCAGGCAACGCGACTACACCTTC.

V usage is TRBV27 and J usage is TRBJ2-1, with TRBD2 as a possible D gene (6 bases). Trimming shortened V by 3 bases and J by 1 base, and 13 bases separated the two germline ends. Per the germline V gene, CDR1 is MNHEY and CDR2 is SMNVEV (reference sequence). This CDR3 spans 16 amino acids. DNA of the CDR3: TGTGCCAGCAGTTTCCGCATAGCGGTTTCCTACAATGAGCAGTTCTTC. As protein: CASSFRIAVSYNEQFF.

The DNA of the CDR3 is TGCGCCAGCAGCCCAGCCGGGACTAGCGCATGGACGGCGGACACCGGGGAGCTGTTTTTT. Translation: CASSPAGTSAWTADTGELFF. This chain connects TRBV4-3 to TRBJ2-2, with 10 bases matching TRBD2. Trimming at V came to 4 bases and at J to 3 bases, leaving 17 bases not matched to a gene. Germline CDR1 reads LGHNA; CDR2 reads YSLEER. The CDR3 loop spans 20 amino acids.